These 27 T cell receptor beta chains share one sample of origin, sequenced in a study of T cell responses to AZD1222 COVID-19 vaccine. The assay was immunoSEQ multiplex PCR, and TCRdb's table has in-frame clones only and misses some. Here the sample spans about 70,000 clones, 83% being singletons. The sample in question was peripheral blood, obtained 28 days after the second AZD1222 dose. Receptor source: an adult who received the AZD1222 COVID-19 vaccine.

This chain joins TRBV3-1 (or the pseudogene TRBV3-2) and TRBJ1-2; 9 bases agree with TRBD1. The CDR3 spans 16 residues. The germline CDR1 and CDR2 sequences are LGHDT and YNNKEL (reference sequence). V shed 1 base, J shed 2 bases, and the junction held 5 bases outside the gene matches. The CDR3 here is CASSQVWDRENYGYTF. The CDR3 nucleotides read TGTGCCAGCAGCCAAGTTTGGGACAGGGAAAACTATGGCTACACCTTC.

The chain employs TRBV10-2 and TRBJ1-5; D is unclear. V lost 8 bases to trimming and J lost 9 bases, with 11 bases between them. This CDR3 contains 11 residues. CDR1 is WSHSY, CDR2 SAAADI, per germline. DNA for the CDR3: TGCGCCAGCGGGCCGTTGGGGCCCCAGCATTTT. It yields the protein CASGPLGPQHF.

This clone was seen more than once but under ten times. CDR3 in DNA: TGTGCCAGCAGCTTAGCCCGGGGCCTACAATGGGACACTGAAGCTTTCTTT. The encoded protein is CASSLARGLQWDTEAFF. J is TRBJ1-1 and V is TRBV11-3, with D possibly matching TRBD1 (5 bases). The CDR3 runs 17 residues. In germline, CDR1 is SGHNT, CDR2 YENEEA. V lost 1 base, J lost 3 bases, and 18 bases lay in between.

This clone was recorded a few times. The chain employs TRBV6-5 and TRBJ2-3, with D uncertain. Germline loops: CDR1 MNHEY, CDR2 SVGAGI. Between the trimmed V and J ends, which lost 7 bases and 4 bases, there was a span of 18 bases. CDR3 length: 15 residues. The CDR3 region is CASTTVGSWADTQYF. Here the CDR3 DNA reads TGTGCCAGCACTACGGTCGGAAGTTGGGCAGATACGCAGTATTTT.

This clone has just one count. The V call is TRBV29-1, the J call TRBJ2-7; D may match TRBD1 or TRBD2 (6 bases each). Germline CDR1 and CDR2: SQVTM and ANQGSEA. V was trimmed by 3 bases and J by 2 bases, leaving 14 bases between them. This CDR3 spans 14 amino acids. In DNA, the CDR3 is TGCAGCGTTGATATCCAGGGGAGGCCCTACGAGCAGTACTTC. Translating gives CSVDIQGRPYEQYF.

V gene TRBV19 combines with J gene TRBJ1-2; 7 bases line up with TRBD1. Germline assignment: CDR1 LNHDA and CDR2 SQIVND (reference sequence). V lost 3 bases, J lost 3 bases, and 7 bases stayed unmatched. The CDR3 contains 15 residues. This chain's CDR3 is CASSILRTGDYGYTF. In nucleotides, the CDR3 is TGTGCCAGTAGTATCCTTCGGACAGGAGACTATGGCTACACCTTC. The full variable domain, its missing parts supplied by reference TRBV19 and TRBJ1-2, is DGGITQSPKYLFRKEGQNVTLSCEQNLNHDAMYWYRQDPGQGLRLIYYSQIVNDFQKGDIAEGYSVSREKKESFPLTVTSAQKNPTAFYLCASSILRTGDYGYTFGSGTRLTVV.

CDR3 DNA: TGTGCCAGCAGCTTAGCGGGGCCCATTTCCTACAATGAGCAGTTCTTC. Translated, it gives CASSLAGPISYNEQFF. The rearrangement uses TRBV7-2 and TRBJ2-1; possibly TRBD1 for D (5 bases). This CDR3 is 16 amino acids long. V dropped 0 bases and J dropped 1 base, with 10 bases sitting between them. Germline assignment: CDR1 SGHTA and CDR2 FQGNSA.

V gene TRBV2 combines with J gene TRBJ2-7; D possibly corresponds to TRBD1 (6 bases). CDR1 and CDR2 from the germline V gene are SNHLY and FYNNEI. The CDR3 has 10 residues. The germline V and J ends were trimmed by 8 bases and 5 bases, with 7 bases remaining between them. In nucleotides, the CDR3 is TGTGCCAGCGGGGACAACGAGCAGTACTTC. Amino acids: CASGDNEQYF.

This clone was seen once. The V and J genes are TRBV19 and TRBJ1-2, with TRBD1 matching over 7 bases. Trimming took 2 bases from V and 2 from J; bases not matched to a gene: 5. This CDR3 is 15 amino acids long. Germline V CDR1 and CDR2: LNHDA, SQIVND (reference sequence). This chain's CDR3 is CASSIRGRGNYGYTF. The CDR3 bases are TGTGCCAGTAGTATACGGGGCAGGGGGAACTATGGCTACACCTTC.

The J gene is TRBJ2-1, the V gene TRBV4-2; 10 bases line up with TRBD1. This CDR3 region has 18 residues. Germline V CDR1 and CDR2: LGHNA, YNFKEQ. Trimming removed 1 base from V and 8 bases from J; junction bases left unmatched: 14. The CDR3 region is CASSQGISPGQGLDEQFF. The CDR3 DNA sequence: TGTGCCAGCAGCCAAGGAATATCCCCGGGACAGGGGTTGGATGAGCAGTTCTTC.

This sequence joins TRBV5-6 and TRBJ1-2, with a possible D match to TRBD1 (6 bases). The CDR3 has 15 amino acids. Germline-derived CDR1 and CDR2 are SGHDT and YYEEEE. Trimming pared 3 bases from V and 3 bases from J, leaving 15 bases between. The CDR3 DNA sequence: TGTGCCAGCAGCTCCGGACAGTTAAGGGACTATGGCTACACCTTC. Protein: CASSSGQLRDYGYTF.

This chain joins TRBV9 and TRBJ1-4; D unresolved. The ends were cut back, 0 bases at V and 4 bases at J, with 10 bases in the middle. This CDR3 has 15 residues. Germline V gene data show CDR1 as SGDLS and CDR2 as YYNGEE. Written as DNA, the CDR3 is TGTGCCAGCAGCGTAGGGGTCAGAAATAATGAAAAACTGTTTTTT. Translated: CASSVGVRNNEKLFF.

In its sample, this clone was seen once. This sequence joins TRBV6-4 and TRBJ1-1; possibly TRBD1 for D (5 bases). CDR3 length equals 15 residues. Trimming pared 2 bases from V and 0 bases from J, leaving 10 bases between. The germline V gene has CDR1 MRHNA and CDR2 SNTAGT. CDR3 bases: TGTGCCAGCAGTGACGATACAGGCTTGAACACTGAAGCTTTCTTT. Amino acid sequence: CASSDDTGLNTEAFF.

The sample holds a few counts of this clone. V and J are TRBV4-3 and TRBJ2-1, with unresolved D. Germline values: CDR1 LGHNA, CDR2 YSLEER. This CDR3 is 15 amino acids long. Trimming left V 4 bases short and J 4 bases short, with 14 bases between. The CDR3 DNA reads TGCGCCAGCAGCCTATCTGATGACTTGTACAATGAGCAGTTCTTC. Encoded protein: CASSLSDDLYNEQFF.

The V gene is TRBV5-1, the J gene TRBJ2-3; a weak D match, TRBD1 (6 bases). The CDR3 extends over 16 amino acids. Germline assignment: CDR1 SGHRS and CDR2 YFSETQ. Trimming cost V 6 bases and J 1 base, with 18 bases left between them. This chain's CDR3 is CASKPWGPLGTDTQYF. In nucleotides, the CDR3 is TGCGCCAGCAAACCGTGGGGGCCCTTGGGCACAGATACGCAGTATTTT.

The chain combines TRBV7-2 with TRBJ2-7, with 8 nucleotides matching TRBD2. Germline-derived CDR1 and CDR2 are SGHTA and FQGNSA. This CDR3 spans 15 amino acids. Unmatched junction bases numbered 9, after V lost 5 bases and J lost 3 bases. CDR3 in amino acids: CASSRLAGIVYEQYF. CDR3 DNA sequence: TGTGCCAGCAGCCGTCTAGCGGGTATAGTCTACGAGCAGTACTTC.

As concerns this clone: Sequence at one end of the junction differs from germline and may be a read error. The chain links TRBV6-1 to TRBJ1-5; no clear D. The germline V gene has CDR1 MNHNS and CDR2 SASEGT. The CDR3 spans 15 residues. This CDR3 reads CASREGAAPNQPQHF. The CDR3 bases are TGTGCCAGCAGAGAAGGAGCAGCTCCTAATCAGCCCCAGCATTTT.

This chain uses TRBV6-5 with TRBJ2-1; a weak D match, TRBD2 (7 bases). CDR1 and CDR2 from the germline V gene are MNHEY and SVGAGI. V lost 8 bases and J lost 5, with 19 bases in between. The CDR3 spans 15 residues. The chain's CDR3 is CASSQGGAGDNEQFF. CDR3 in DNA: TGTGCCAGCTCCCAAGGGGGGGCAGGTGACAATGAGCAGTTCTTC.

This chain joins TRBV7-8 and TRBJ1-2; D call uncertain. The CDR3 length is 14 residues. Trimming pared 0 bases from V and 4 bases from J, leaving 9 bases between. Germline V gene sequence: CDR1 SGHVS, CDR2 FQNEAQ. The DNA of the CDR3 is TGTGCCAGCAGCTTAGCACCGGTAATCTATGGCTACACCTTC. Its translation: CASSLAPVIYGYTF. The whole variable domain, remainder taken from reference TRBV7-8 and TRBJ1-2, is GAGVSQSPRYKVAKRGQDVALRCDPISGHVSLFWYQQALGQGPEFLTYFQNEAQLDKSGLPSDRFFAERPEGSVSTLKIQRTQQEDSAVYLCASSLAPVIYGYTFGSGTRLTVV.

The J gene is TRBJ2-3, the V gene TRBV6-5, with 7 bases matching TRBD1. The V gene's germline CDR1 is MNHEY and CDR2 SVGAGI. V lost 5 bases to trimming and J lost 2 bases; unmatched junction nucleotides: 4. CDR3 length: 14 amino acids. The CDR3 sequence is CASSPGQNTDTQYF. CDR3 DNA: TGTGCCAGCAGTCCGGGACAGAACACAGATACGCAGTATTTT.

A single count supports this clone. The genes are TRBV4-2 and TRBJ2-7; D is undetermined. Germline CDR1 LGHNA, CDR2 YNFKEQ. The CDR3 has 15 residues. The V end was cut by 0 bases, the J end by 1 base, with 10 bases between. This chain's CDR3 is CASSQDWVESYEQYF. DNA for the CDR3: TGTGCCAGCAGCCAAGATTGGGTCGAGTCCTACGAGCAGTACTTC.

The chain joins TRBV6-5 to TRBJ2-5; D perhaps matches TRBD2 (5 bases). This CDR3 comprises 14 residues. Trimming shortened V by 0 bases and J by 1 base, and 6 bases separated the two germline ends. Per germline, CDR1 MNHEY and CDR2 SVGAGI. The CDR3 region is CASSYSRVQETQYF. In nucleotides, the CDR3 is TGTGCCAGCAGTTACTCGAGGGTCCAAGAGACCCAGTACTTC.

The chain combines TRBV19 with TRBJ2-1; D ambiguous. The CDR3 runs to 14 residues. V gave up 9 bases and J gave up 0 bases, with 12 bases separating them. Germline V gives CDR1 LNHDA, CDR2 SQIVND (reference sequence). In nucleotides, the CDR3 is TGTGCCAGCACAGTTCAAAGCTCCTACAATGAGCAGTTCTTC. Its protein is CASTVQSSYNEQFF. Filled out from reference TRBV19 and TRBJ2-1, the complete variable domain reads DGGITQSPKYLFRKEGQNVTLSCEQNLNHDAMYWYRQDPGQGLRLIYYSQIVNDFQKGDIAEGYSVSREKKESFPLTVTSAQKNPTAFYLCASTVQSSYNEQFFGPGTRLTVL.

DNA for the CDR3: TGTGCCACCACGTCGTCCCTCGGATCGCCGGCTAACTATGGCTACACCTTC. This sequence encodes CATTSSLGSPANYGYTF. The chain employs TRBV2 and TRBJ1-2, with D hard to call. Germline V gene lookup returns CDR1 SNHLY and CDR2 FYNNEI. CDR3 length: 17 residues. Trimming shortened V by 10 bases and J by 0 bases, and 24 bases separated the two germline ends.

CDR3 amino acids: CASSEAGQNEQYF. The CDR3 DNA sequence: TGTGCCAGCAGCGAGGCAGGGCAAAACGAGCAGTACTTC. The V gene is TRBV7-9, the J gene TRBJ2-7, with D possibly TRBD1 on 5 matching bases. Germline V gene lookup returns CDR1 SEHNR and CDR2 FQNEAQ (reference sequence). The CDR3 is 13 residues long. Trimming stripped 5 bases from V and 5 bases from J, with 13 bases between. Combining the CDR3 with reference TRBV7-9 and TRBJ2-7 gives the whole variable domain DTGVSQNPRHKITKRGQNVTFRCDPISEHNRLYWYRQTLGQGPEFLTYFQNEAQLEKSRLLSDRFSAERPKGSFSTLEIQRTEQGDSAMYLCASSEAGQNEQYFGPGTRLTVT.

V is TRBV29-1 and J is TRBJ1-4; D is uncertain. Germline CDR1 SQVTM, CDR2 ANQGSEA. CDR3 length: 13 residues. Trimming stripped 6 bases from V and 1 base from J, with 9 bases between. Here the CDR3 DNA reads TGCAGCGTCCGGGAGTTAACTAATGAAAAACTGTTTTTT. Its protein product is CSVRELTNEKLFF.

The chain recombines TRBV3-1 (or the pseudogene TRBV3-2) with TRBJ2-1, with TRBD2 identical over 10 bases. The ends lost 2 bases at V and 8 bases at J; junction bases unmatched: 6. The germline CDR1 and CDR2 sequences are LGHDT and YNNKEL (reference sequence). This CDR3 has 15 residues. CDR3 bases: TGTGCCAGCAGCCAATTTACTAGCGGGGTGGATGAGCAGTTCTTC. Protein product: CASSQFTSGVDEQFF.